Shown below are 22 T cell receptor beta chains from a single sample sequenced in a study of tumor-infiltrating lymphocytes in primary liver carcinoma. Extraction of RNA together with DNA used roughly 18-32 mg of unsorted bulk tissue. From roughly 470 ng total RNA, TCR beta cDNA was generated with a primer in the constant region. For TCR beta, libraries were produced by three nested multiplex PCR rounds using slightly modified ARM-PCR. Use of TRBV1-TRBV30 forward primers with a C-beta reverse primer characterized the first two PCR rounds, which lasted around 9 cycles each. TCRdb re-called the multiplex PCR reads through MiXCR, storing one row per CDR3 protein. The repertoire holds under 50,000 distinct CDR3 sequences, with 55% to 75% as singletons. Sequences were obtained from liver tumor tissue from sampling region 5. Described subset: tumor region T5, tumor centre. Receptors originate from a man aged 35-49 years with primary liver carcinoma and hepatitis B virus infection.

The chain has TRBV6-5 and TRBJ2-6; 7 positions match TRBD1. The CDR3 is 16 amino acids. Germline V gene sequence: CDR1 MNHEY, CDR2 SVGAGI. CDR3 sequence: CSSRVGDRSGANVLTF. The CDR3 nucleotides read TGTAGCAGCAGGGTAGGGGACAGATCCGGGGCCAACGTCCTGACTTTC.

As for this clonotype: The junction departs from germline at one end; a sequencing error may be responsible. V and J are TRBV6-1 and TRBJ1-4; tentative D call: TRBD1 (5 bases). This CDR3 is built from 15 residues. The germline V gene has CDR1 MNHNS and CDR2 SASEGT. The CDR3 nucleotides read TGTGCCGCCCGACAGAGATTAGCAACTAAAGAAAAACTGTTTTTT. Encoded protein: CAARQRLATKEKLFF.

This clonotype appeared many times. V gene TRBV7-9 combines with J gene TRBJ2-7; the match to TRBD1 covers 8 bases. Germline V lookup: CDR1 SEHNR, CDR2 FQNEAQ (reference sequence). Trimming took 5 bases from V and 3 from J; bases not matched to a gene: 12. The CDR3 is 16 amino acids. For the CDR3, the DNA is TGTGCCAGCAGCCGTTCCGGACAGGGAGTAATCTACGAGCAGTACTTC. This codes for CASSRSGQGVIYEQYF. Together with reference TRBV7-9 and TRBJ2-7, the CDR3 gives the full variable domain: DTGVSQNPRHKITKRGQNVTFRCDPISEHNRLYWYRQTLGQGPEFLTYFQNEAQLEKSRLLSDRFSAERPKGSFSTLEIQRTEQGDSAMYLCASSRSGQGVIYEQYFGPGTRLTVT.

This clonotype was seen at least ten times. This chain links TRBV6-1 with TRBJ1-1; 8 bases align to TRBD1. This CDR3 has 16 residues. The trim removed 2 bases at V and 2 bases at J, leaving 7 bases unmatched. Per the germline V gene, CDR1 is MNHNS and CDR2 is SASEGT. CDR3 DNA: TGTGCCAGCAGTGAATTGGGAGGGACAGGCAACACTGAAGCTTTCTTT. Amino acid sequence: CASSELGGTGNTEAFF.

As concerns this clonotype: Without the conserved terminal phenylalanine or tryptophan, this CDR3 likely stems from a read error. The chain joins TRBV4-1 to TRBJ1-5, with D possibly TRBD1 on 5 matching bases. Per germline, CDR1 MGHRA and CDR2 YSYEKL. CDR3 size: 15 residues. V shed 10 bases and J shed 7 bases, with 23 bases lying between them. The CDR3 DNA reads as TGCGCCAACAGTCGAGGAGGAGGGGACGGCCAGCCCCAGCATTAT. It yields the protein CANSRGGGDGQPQHY.

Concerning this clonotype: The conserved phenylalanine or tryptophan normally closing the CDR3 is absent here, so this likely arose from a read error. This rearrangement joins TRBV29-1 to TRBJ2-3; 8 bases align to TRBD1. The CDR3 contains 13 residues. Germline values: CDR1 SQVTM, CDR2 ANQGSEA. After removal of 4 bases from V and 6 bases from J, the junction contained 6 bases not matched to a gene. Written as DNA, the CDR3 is TGCAGCGTTGGCAGGGGGCAGAGCGATACGCAGTATTTG. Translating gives CSVGRGQSDTQYL.

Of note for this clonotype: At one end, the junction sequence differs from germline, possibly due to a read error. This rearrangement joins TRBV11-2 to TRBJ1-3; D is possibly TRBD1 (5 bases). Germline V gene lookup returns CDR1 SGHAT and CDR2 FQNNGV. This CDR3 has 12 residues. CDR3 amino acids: CLSPGSWKHHIF. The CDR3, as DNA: TGCCTCAGCCCAGGGAGCTGGAAACACCATATATTT.

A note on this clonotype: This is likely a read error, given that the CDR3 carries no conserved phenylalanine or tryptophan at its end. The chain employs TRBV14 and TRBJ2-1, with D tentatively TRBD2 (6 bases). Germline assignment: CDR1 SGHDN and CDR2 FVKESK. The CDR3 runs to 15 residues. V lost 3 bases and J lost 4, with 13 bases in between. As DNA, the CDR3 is TGTGCCAGCAGCCACCCAAGGGGAGGTTACAATGAGCAGTTCTTA. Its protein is CASSHPRGGYNEQFL.

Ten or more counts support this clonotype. The CDR3 nucleotides are TGTGCCAGCAGTGAAGGGAGGGTCCCGACGTGGTGGGGCAATCAGCCCCAGCATTTT. The encoded protein is CASSEGRVPTWWGNQPQHF. The genes are TRBV6-1 and TRBJ1-5; D call uncertain. The V and J ends lost 1 base and 2 bases respectively, with 21 bases between them. Germline-derived CDR1 and CDR2 are MNHNS and SASEGT. This CDR3 region has 19 residues.

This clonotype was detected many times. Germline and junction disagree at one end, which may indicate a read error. CDR3 sequence: CANSLLADPYNEQFF. The CDR3 DNA sequence: TGTGCCAACAGCCTCCTAGCGGATCCCTACAATGAGCAGTTCTTC. The rearrangement joins TRBV11-2 to TRBJ2-1, with TRBD2 matching 7 bases. Germline V CDR1 and CDR2: SGHAT, FQNNGV. The CDR3 is 15 amino acids.

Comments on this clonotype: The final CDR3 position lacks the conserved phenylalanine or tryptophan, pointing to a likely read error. The CDR3 loop reads CASSPNWRWDTEAFL. For the CDR3, the DNA is TGTGCCAGCAGCCCCAATTGGCGGTGGGACACTGAAGCTTTCCTT. The chain is built from TRBV5-5 and TRBJ1-1; D ambiguous. The CDR3 length is 15 residues. V gave up 4 bases and J gave up 3 bases, with 16 bases separating them. Germline V gene data show CDR1 as SGHKS and CDR2 as YYEKEE (reference sequence).

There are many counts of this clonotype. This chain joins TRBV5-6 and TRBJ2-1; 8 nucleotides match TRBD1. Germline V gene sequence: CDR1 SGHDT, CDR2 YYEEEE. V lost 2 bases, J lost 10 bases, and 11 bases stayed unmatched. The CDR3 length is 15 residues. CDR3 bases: TGTGCCAGCAGCTTATGGAGACAGGGGAATGAGGAGCAGTTCTTC. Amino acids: CASSLWRQGNEEQFF.

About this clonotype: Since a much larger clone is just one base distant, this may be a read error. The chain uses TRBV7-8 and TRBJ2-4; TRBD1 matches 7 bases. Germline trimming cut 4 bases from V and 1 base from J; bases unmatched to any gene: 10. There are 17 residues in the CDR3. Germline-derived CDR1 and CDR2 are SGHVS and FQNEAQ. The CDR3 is CASSSGPGGLAKNIQYF. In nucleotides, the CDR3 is TGTGCCAGCAGCTCAGGCCCAGGGGGATTGGCCAAAAACATTCAGTACTTC.

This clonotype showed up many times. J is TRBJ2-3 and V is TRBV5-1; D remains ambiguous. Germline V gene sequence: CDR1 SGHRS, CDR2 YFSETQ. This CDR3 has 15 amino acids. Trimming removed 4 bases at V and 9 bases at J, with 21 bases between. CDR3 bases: TGCGCCAGCAGCCCGGGCCCCGGGCTTCAGGTCACGCAGTATTTT. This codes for CASSPGPGLQVTQYF.

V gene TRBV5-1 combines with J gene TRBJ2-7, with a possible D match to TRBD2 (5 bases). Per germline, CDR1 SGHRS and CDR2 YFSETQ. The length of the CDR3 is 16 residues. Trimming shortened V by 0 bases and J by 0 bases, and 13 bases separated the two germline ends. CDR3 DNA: TGCGCCAGCAGCTTGGAAGCCGGGGTGAGCTCCTACGAGCAGTACTTC. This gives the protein CASSLEAGVSSYEQYF.

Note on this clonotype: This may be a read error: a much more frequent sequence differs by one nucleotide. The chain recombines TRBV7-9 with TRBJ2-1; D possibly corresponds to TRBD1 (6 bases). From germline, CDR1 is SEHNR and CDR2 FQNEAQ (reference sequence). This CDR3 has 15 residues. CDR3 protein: CANSAGQTSYNEQFF. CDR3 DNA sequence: TGTGCCAACAGCGCTGGACAGACCAGCTACAATGAGCAGTTCTTC.

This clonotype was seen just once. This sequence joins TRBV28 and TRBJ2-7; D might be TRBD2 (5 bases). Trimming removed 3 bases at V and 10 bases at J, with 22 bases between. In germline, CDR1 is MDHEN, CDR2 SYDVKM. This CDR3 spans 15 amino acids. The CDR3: CASSFQLGASDYQYF. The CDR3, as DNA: TGTGCCAGCAGTTTCCAGCTAGGCGCGTCAGACTACCAGTACTTC.

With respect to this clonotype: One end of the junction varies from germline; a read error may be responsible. CDR3 amino acids: CSANDYAF. CDR3 nucleotides: TGCAGCGCAAATGACTACGCCTTC. This rearrangement joins TRBV29-1 to TRBJ1-2; D gene uncertain. Germline CDR1 SQVTM, CDR2 ANQGSEA. This CDR3 region has 8 residues.

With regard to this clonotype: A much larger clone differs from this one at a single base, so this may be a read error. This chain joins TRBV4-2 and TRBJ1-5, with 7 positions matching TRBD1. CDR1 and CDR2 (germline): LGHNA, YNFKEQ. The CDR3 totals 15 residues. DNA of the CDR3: TGTGCCAGCAGCCAAGATGGACAGGTCAATAAGCCCCAGCATTTT. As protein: CASSQDGQVNKPQHF.

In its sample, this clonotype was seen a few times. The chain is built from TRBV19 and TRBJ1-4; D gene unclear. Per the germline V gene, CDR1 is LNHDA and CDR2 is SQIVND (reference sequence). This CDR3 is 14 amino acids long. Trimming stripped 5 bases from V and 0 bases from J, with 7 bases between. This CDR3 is CASSQFATNEKLFF. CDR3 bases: TGTGCCAGTAGTCAGTTTGCAACTAATGAAAAACTGTTTTTT.

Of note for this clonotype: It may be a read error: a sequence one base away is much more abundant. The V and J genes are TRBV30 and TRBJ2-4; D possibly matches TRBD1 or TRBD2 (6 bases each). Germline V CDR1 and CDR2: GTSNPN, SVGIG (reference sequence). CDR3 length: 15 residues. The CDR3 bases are TGTGCTTTCTCAGGGGTGTTAGTGGGGGGAAACATTCAGTACTTC. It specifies CAFSGVLVGGNIQYF.

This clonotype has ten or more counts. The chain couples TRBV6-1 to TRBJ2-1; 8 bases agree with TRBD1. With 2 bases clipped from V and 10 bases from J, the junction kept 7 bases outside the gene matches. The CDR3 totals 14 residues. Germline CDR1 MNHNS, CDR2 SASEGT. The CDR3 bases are TGTGCCAGCAGTGAACCCGACAGGGGAGGAGAGCAGTTCTTC. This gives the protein CASSEPDRGGEQFF.